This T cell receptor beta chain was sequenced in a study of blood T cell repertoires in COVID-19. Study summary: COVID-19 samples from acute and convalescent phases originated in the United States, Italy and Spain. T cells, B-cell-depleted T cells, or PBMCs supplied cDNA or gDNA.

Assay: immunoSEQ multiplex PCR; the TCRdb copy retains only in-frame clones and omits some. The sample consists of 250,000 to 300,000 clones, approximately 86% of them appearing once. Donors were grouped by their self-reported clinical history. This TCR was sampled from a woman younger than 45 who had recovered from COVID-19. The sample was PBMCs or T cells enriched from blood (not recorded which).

The CDR3 sequence is CASRKAGGSTDTQYF. CDR3 DNA: TGTGCCAGCAGGAAGGCGGGAGGAAGCACAGATACGCAGTATTTT. This chain joins TRBV28 and TRBJ2-3; 8 bases align to TRBD2. This CDR3 is built from 15 residues. J gave up 0 bases and V 6 bases, and 5 bases lay outside the gene matches. The germline CDR1 and CDR2 sequences are MDHEN and SYDVKM.